This T cell receptor beta chain comes out of a study of T cells in localized non-small cell lung cancer. Study results and limitations: Detection in adjacent lung was observed for a median around 50 of the top 100 tumor clones. Of the tissues analyzed, uninvolved adjacent lung showed maximal T cell clonality, greater than tumor. Longer overall survival accompanied higher blood T cell density.

In the case of this clone: Its antigen is currently unknown.

The data were produced by immunoSEQ multiplex PCR, yet TCRdb's version contains in-frame clones alone and is incomplete. This table has 24,000 or so clones, around 89% appearing once. This CDR3 has 14 amino acids. V gave up 1 base and J gave up 6 bases, with 13 bases separating them. CDR1 and CDR2 (germline): SGHTA, FQGNSA. The sequence was collected from a woman between 35 and 75 years old with stage III lung adenocarcinoma. This specimen consisted of peripheral blood mononuclear cells, obtained before any cancer treatment. The V and J genes are TRBV7-2 and TRBJ2-7; D is undetermined. The CDR3 is CASSLGISVSEQYF. The CDR3 region has the DNA TGTGCCAGCAGCTTAGGAATCAGCGTGTCCGAGCAGTACTTC. Drawing the rest from reference TRBV7-2 and TRBJ2-7, the complete variable domain is GAGVSQSPSNKVTEKGKDVELRCDPISGHTALYWYRQSLGQGLEFLIYFQGNSAPDKSGLPSDRFSAERTGGSVSTLTIQRTQQEDSAVYLCASSLGISVSEQYFGPGTRLTVT.